One and the same sample provided the 12 T cell receptor beta chains below, sequenced in a study of shared clonotypes between healthy human individuals. The protocol was immunoSEQ multiplex PCR, while the TCRdb copy is restricted to in-frame clones and leaves out a portion. The repertoire includes a few million clones, approximately 93% of them detected once, and under 0.45% sits in the top ten. The sample was naive CD4+ T cells from PBMCs. Subset here: CD45RA+ positively selected. The receptors originated from a man between 18 and 35 years old in good health. Some clones in this sample may be carry-over from other donors' samples.

The rearrangement joins TRBV27 to TRBJ2-7; 7 positions match TRBD2. The CDR3 loop spans 16 amino acids. The V gene end was trimmed by 8 bases and the J gene end by 4 bases; junction bases not matched to a gene: 17. The germline V gene encodes CDR1 MNHEY and CDR2 SMNVEV (reference sequence). The CDR3 nucleotides read TGTGCCAGCGCATCCCCTGTGGGGAGGGCATTGTACGAGCAGTACTTC. It codes for CASASPVGRALYEQYF.

This clone was seen only once. Other nucleotide sequences from this sample produce the same CDR3. This chain uses TRBV9 with TRBJ2-7, with 13 bases aligning to TRBD2. Losses at the gene ends were 4 bases for V and 7 bases for J; bases not matched to a gene: 8. The CDR3 covers 15 residues. Germline V gene sequence: CDR1 SGDLS, CDR2 YYNGEE. The CDR3 DNA sequence: TGTGCCAGCAGCCCCAGGACTAGCGGGAGCGGAGAGCAGTACTTC. It specifies CASSPRTSGSGEQYF.

The chain carries TRBV7-2 and TRBJ2-5; 10 bases are shared with TRBD2. Per the germline V gene, CDR1 is SGHTA and CDR2 is FQGNSA. The V gene end was trimmed by 1 base and the J gene end by 5 bases; junction bases not matched to a gene: 10. This CDR3 is 17 amino acids long. CDR3 DNA sequence: TGTGCCAGCAGCTTAGGCAGCGGGAGGGCCTGGTACGAGACCCAGTACTTC. This codes for CASSLGSGRAWYETQYF.

The chain couples TRBV7-8 to TRBJ2-2; 10 bases line up with TRBD2. The V gene's germline CDR1 is SGHVS and CDR2 FQNEAQ. Unmatched junction bases numbered 8, after V lost 3 bases and J lost 4 bases. The CDR3 consists of 17 residues. CDR3 bases: TGTGCCAGCAGCTTGCTAGCGGGAGAGTTTCTCACCGGGGAGCTGTTTTTT. Translated, it gives CASSLLAGEFLTGELFF.

CDR3 amino acids: CASSLVTGRNYEQYF. The CDR3 DNA reads TGTGCCAGCAGCTTAGTCACAGGGCGAAATTACGAGCAGTACTTC. The rearrangement joins TRBV11-2 to TRBJ2-7, with D perhaps TRBD1 (6 bases). The length of the CDR3 is 15 residues. Germline lookup yields CDR1 SGHAT and CDR2 FQNNGV. Trimming shortened V by 1 base and J by 4 bases, and 14 bases separated the two germline ends.

The gene calls are TRBV2 and TRBJ2-5; 10 bases align to TRBD2. The V and J ends lost 6 bases and 7 bases, in that order; junction bases with no gene match: 8. The CDR3 covers 14 residues. Germline V gene data show CDR1 as SNHLY and CDR2 as FYNNEI. The CDR3 nucleotides are TGTGCCAGCAGGGCCGGGACTAGCGCCGGGACCCAGTACTTC. The encoded protein is CASRAGTSAGTQYF.

The chain recombines TRBV5-4 with TRBJ2-3; TRBD2 matches 9 bases. The germline V gene has CDR1 SGHNT and CDR2 YYREEE (reference sequence). CDR3 size: 17 residues. The J segment lost 1 base and the V segment lost 7 bases, leaving 13 bases of the junction unmatched. CDR3 in amino acids: CASAAASGNLGTDTQYF. Written as DNA, the CDR3 is TGTGCCAGCGCTGCGGCTAGCGGGAACCTCGGCACAGATACGCAGTATTTT.

The chain joins TRBV4-1 to TRBJ2-1; D unclear. V lost 4 bases to trimming and J lost 8 bases, with 18 bases between them. Germline CDR1 MGHRA, CDR2 YSYEKL. The CDR3 is 15 residues long. The CDR3 sequence is CASSLLVAIPDEQFF. CDR3 bases: TGCGCCAGCAGCCTCTTGGTCGCAATACCCGATGAGCAGTTCTTC.

The V call is TRBV7-9, the J call TRBJ1-2; TRBD1 agrees at 7 bases. Germline lookup yields CDR1 SEHNR and CDR2 FQNEAQ (reference sequence). J was trimmed by 3 bases and V by 5 bases; bases with no gene match: 6. The length of the CDR3 is 14 residues. CDR3 in DNA: TGTGCCAGCAGCCCCGGGACAGCAGACTATGGCTACACCTTC. This encodes CASSPGTADYGYTF. Looking up the rest from reference TRBV7-9 and TRBJ1-2 gives the full variable domain: DTGVSQNPRHKITKRGQNVTFRCDPISEHNRLYWYRQTLGQGPEFLTYFQNEAQLEKSRLLSDRFSAERPKGSFSTLEIQRTEQGDSAMYLCASSPGTADYGYTFGSGTRLTVV.

With respect to this clone: The sample holds other DNA sequences that translate to the same CDR3. This chain joins TRBV5-1 and TRBJ1-1, with 8 positions matching TRBD1. This CDR3 spans 12 amino acids. Losses at the gene ends were 0 bases for V and 8 bases for J; bases not matched to a gene: 0. From germline, CDR1 is SGHRS and CDR2 YFSETQ. CDR3 sequence: CASSLAGGEAFF. CDR3 DNA sequence: TGCGCCAGCAGCTTGGCAGGGGGCGAAGCTTTCTTT.

The V and J genes are TRBV5-1 and TRBJ2-5; D is possibly TRBD1 or TRBD2 (6 bases each). The J call may be mistaken, given a closer DNA end match to TRBJ2-7. Germline lookup yields CDR1 SGHRS and CDR2 YFSETQ. The CDR3 loop spans 15 amino acids. The chain's CDR3 is CASSLVVGGPLEQYF. CDR3 in DNA: TGCGCCAGCAGCTTGGTTGTCGGGGGCCCTCTCGAGCAGTACTTC.

The V gene is TRBV7-3, the J gene TRBJ2-5; the D gene is possibly TRBD1 (5 bases). CDR3 length equals 14 residues. Germline V gives CDR1 SGHTA, CDR2 FQGTGA. Trimming took 3 bases from V and 4 from J, leaving 12 bases between them. The CDR3 DNA reads as TGTGCCAGCAGCTTTACTGGAAGGGGAGAGACCCAGTACTTC. As protein: CASSFTGRGETQYF.